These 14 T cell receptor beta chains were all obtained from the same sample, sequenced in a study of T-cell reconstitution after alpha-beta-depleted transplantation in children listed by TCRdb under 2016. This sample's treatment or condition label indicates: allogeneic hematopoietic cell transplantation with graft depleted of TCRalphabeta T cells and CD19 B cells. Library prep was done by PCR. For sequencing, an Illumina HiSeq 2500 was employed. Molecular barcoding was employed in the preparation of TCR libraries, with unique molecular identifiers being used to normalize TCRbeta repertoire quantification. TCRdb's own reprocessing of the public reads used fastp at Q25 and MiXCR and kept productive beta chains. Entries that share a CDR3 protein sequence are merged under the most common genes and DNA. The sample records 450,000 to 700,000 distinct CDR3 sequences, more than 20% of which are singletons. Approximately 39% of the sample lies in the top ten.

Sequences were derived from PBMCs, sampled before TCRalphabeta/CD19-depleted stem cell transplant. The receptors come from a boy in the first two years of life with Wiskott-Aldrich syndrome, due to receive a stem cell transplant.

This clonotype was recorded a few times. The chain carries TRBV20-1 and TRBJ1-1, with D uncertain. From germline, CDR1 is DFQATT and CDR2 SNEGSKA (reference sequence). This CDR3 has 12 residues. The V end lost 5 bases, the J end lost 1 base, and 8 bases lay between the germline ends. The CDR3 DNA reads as TGCAGTGCTTGGGTGGGGAACACTGAAGCTTTCTTT. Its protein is CSAWVGNTEAFF.

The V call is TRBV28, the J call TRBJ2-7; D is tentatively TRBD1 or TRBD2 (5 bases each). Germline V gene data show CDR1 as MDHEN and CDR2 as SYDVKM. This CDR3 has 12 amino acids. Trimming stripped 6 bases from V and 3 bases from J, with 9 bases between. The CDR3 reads CASRGDVYEQYF. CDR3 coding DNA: TGTGCCAGCAGAGGGGACGTCTACGAGCAGTACTTC.

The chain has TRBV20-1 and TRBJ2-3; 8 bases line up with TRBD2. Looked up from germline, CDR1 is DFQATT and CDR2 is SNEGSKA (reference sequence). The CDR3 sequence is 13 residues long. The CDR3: CSKSGSFTDTQYF. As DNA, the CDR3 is TGCAGCAAAAGCGGGAGTTTCACAGATACGCAGTATTTT.

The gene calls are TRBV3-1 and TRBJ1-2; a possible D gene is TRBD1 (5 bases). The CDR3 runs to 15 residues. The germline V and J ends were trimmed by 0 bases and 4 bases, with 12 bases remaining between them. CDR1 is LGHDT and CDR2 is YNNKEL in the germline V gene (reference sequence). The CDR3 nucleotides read TGTGCCAGCAGCCAAGATTCAGGGCAGGGCTATGGCTACACCTTC. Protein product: CASSQDSGQGYGYTF.

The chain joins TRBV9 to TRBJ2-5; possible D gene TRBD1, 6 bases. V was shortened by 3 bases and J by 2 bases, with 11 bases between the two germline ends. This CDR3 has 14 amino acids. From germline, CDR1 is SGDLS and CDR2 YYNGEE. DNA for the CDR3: TGTGCCAGCAGCGCAATGCAGGGGCAAGAGACCCAGTACTTC. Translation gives CASSAMQGQETQYF.

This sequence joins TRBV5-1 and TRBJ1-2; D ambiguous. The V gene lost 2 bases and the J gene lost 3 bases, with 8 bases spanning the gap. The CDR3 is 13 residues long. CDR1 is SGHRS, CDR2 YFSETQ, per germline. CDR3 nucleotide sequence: TGCGCCAGCAGCTTACAGAGTGACTATGGCTACACCTTC. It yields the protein CASSLQSDYGYTF.

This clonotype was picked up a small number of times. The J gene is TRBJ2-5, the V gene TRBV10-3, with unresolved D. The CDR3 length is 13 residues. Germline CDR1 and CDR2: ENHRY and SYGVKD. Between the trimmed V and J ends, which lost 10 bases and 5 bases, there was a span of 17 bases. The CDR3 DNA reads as TGTGCCACGCACAAGTCAGTGGAGGAGACCCAGTACTTC. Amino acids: CATHKSVEETQYF.

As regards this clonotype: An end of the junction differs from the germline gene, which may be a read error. CDR3 sequence: CASAPRAGLAVDTQYF. In DNA form, the CDR3 reads TGTGCCAGCGCACCACGGGCGGGACTAGCTGTCGATACGCAGTATTTT. This chain joins TRBV18 and TRBJ2-3; TRBD2 aligns across 9 bases. The germline CDR1 and CDR2 sequences are KGHSH and LQKENI. The CDR3 extends over 16 amino acids.

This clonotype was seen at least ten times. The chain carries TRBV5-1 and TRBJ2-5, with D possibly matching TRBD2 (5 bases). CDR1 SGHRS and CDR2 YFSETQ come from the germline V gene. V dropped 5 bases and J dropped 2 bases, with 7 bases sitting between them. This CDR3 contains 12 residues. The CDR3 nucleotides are TGCGCCAGCAGGGACTCGCAAGAGACCCAGTACTTC. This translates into CASRDSQETQYF.

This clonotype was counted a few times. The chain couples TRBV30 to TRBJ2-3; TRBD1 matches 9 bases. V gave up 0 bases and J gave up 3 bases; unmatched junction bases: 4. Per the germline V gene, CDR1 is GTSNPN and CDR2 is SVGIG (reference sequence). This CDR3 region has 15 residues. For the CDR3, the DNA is TGTGCCTGGAGTGTAGGGGACAGGGAAACAGATACGCAGTATTTT. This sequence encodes CAWSVGDRETDTQYF.

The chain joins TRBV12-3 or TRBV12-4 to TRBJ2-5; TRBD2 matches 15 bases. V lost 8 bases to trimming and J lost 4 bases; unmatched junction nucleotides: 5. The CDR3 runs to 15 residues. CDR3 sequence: CASGTSGRRGETQYF. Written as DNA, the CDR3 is TGTGCCAGCGGGACTAGCGGGAGGAGGGGAGAGACCCAGTACTTC.

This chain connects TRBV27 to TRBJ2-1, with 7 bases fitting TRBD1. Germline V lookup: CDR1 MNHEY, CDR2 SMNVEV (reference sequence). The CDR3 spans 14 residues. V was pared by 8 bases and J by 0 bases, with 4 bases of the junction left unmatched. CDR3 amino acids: CASGQVSSYNEQFF. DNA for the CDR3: TGTGCCAGCGGACAGGTTAGCTCCTACAATGAGCAGTTCTTC.

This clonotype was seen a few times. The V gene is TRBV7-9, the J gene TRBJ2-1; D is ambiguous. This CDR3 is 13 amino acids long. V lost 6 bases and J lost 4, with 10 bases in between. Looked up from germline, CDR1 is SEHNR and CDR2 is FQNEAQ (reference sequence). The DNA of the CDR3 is TGTGCCAGCAGAGACAACGGATACAATGAGCAGTTCTTC. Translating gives CASRDNGYNEQFF.

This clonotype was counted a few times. CDR3 sequence reads: CASSDRGQGNEQFF. CDR3 DNA sequence: TGTGCCAGCAGCGACAGGGGGCAGGGCAATGAGCAGTTCTTC. The V gene is TRBV28, the J gene TRBJ2-1; 10 bases are a match to TRBD1. J gave up 6 bases and V 6 bases, and 5 bases lay outside the gene matches. CDR1 and CDR2 from the germline V gene are MDHEN and SYDVKM. The CDR3 length is 14 residues.